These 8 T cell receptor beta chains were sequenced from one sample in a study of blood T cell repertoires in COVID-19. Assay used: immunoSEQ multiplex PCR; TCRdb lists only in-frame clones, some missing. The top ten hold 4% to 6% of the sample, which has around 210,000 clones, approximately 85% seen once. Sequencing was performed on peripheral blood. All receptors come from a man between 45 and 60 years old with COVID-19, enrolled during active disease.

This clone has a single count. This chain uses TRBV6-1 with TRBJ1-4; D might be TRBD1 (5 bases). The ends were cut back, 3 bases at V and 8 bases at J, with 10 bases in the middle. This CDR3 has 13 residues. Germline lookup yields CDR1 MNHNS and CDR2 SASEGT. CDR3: CASSDRAIEKLFF. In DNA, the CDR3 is TGTGCCAGCAGTGACAGGGCCATCGAAAAACTGTTTTTT.

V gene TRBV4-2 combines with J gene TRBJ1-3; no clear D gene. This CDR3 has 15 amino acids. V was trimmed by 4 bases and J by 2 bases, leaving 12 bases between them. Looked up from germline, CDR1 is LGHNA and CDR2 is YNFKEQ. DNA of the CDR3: TGTGCCAGCAGCCGCCAGGTTCTGGCTGGAAACACCATATATTTT. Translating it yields CASSRQVLAGNTIYF.

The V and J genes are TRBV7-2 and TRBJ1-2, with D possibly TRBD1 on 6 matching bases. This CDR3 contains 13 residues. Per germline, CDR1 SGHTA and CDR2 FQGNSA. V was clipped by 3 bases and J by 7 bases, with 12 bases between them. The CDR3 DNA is TGTGCCAGCAGCTTTCTGGGGGCGGTTGGCTACACCTTC. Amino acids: CASSFLGAVGYTF.

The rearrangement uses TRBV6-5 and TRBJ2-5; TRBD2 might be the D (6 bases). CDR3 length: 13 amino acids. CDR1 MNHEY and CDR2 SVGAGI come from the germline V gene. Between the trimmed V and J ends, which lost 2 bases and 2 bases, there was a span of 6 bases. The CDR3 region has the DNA TGTGCCAGCAGTTACGGACTACAAGAGACCCAGTACTTC. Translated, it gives CASSYGLQETQYF.

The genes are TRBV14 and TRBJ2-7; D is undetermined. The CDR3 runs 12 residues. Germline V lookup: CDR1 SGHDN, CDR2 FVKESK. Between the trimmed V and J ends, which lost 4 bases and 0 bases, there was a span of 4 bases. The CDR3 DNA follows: TGTGCCAGCAGCCGTCTCTCCTACGAGCAGTACTTC. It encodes CASSRLSYEQYF. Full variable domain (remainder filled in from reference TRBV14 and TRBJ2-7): EAGVTQFPSHSVIEKGQTVTLRCDPISGHDNLYWYRRVMGKEIKFLLHFVKESKQDESGMPNNRFLAERTGGTYSTLKVQPAELEDSGVYFCASSRLSYEQYFGPGTRLTVT.

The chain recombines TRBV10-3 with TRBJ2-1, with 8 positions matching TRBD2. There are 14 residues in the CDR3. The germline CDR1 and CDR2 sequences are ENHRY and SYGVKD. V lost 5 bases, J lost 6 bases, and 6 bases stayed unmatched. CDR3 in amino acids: CAISTSGDSNEQFF. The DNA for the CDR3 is TGTGCCATCAGTACTAGCGGTGATTCCAATGAGCAGTTCTTC.

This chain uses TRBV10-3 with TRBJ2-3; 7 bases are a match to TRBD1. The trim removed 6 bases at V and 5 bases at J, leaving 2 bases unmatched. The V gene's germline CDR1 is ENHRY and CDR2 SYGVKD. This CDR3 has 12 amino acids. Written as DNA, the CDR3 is TGTGCCATCAGACCAGGGGGAGATACGCAGTATTTT. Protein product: CAIRPGGDTQYF.

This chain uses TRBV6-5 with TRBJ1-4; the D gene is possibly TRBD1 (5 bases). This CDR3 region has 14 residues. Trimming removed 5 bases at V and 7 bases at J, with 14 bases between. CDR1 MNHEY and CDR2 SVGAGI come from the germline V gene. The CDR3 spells CASSRGEGGEKLFF. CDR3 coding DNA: TGTGCCAGCAGTCGGGGGGAGGGAGGTGAAAAACTGTTTTTT.